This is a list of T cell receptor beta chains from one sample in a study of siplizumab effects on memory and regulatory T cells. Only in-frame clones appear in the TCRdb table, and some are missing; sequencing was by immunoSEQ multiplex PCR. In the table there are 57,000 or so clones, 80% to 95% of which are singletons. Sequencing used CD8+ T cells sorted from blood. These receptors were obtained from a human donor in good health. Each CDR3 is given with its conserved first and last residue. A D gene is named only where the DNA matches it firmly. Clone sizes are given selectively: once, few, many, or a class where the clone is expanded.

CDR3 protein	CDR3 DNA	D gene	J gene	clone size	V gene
CASSTDILAGETQYF	TGTGCCAGCAGTACCGATATACTAGCGGGAGAGACCCAGTACTTC	TRBD2	TRBJ2-5	once	TRBV6-6
CASSLGLAGGQETQYF	TGTGCCAGCAGCTTAGGACTAGCGGGAGGGCAAGAGACCCAGTACTTC	TRBD2	TRBJ2-5	-	TRBV7-9
CASSTFGGLVSYEQYF	TGTGCCAGCAGTACATTTGGGGGACTGGTGAGCTACGAGCAGTACTTC	-	TRBJ2-7	-	TRBV27
CASSFNRASGNTIYF	TGTGCCAGCAGTTTTAACAGGGCTTCTGGAAACACCATATATTTT	-	TRBJ1-3	-	TRBV28
CASSRLADEQFF	TGTGCCAGCAGCCGACTAGCGGACGAGCAGTTCTTC	TRBD2	TRBJ2-1	-	TRBV7-2
CASGTSGSTDTQYF	TGTGCCAGCGGGACTAGCGGCAGCACAGATACGCAGTATTTT	TRBD2	TRBJ2-3	-	TRBV28
CASSVTGLTDNYGYTF	TGTGCCAGCAGTGTAACAGGGCTTACAGATAACTATGGCTACACCTTC	-	TRBJ1-2	once	TRBV6-1
CATSRGGETQYF	TGTGCCACCAGCAGGGGGGGGGAGACCCAGTACTTC	TRBD2	TRBJ2-5	-	TRBV15
CASSAREGRGEQFF	TGTGCCAGCAGCGCCCGGGAGGGCCGAGGTGAGCAGTTCTTC	TRBD2	TRBJ2-1	-	TRBV9
CASSPVPQNNEQFF	TGTGCCAGCAGCCCCGTCCCACAAAACAATGAGCAGTTCTTC	-	TRBJ2-1	-	TRBV7-3
CASSIVGGRYEQYF	TGTGCCAGTAGTATAGTCGGGGGAAGGTACGAGCAGTACTTC	-	TRBJ2-7	-	TRBV19
CASSLTRSPETQYF	TGTGCCAGCAGCTTGACTAGGTCACCAGAGACCCAGTACTTC	-	TRBJ2-5	-	TRBV7-2
CASSEVTGARDEQFF	TGCGCCAGCAGTGAGGTGACAGGGGCGCGGGATGAGCAGTTCTTC	TRBD1	TRBJ2-1	-	TRBV10-2
CASSDLVKLFF	TGTGCCAGCAGTGACTTGGTAAAACTGTTTTTT	-	TRBJ1-4	few	TRBV25-1
CASSLGQGSYEQYF	TGCGCCAGCAGCCTGGGACAGGGCAGCTACGAGCAGTACTTC	TRBD1	TRBJ2-7	once	TRBV4-1
CASSETGGGNEQFF	TGCGCCAGCAGCGAGACAGGGGGAGGCAATGAGCAGTTCTTC	TRBD1	TRBJ2-1	-	TRBV5-1
CASSLSGGPSTDTQYF	TGTGCCAGCAGTCTTAGTGGCGGGCCTAGCACAGATACGCAGTATTTT	-	TRBJ2-3	-	TRBV28
CSVRTDWNYGYTF	TGCAGCGTCCGTACGGACTGGAACTATGGCTACACCTTC	-	TRBJ1-2	-	TRBV29-1
CAILRTGNEQFF	TGTGCCATCTTAAGGACAGGTAATGAGCAGTTCTTC	TRBD1	TRBJ2-1	once	TRBV10-3
CASSQDLRGAEAFF	TGCGCCAGCAGCCAAGATCTACGGGGAGCTGAAGCTTTCTTT	-	TRBJ1-1	-	TRBV4-1
CASSQVQSTEAFF	TGCGCCAGCAGCCAAGTTCAGAGCACTGAAGCTTTCTTT	-	TRBJ1-1	-	TRBV4-3
CASSQEAADLYGYTF	TGTGCCAGCAGCCAAGAGGCAGCGGATCTTTATGGCTACACCTTC	-	TRBJ1-2	few	TRBV4-2
CAWSVLRETEAFF	TGTGCCTGGAGTGTACTCAGGGAAACTGAAGCTTTCTTT	-	TRBJ1-1	-	TRBV30
CASSPGTGGRQPQHF	TGTGCCAGCAGTCCAGGGACAGGGGGCCGTCAGCCCCAGCATTTT	TRBD1	TRBJ1-5	-	TRBV27
CASSIGLAGDYEQYF	TGTGCCAGTAGCATAGGACTAGCGGGAGACTACGAGCAGTACTTC	TRBD2	TRBJ2-7	-	TRBV19
CASSQDRVEQYF	TGTGCCAGCAGCCAAGATAGGGTCGAGCAGTACTTC	-	TRBJ2-7	once	TRBV14
CASSELDEQFF	TGCGCCAGCAGTGAGCTGGATGAGCAGTTCTTC	-	TRBJ2-1	-	TRBV10-2
CASSPGHSIMETFF	TGCGCCAGCAGCCCCGGACATTCAATAATGGAGACGTTCTTC	-	TRBJ2-1	-	TRBV4-3
CAISLGQGNEQFF	TGTGCCATCAGTCTTGGACAGGGCAATGAGCAGTTCTTC	TRBD1	TRBJ2-1	-	TRBV10-3
CAWSEESKAYEQYF	TGTGCCTGGAGTGAGGAAAGCAAGGCCTACGAGCAGTACTTC	-	TRBJ2-7	-	TRBV30
CASSLPSTGAEQYF	TGTGCCAGCAGCCTCCCATCGACGGGTGCCGAGCAGTACTTC	-	TRBJ2-7	-	TRBV7-9
CASSQESGSVGYEQYF	TGTGCCAGCAGCCAAGAGAGCGGGAGCGTCGGGTACGAGCAGTACTTC	TRBD2	TRBJ2-7	once	TRBV4-2
CASSQDDSTSYEQYF	TGCGCCAGCAGCCAAGATGATAGCACTTCCTACGAGCAGTACTTC	-	TRBJ2-7	-	TRBV4-3
CASSLEGFPGYEQYF	TGCGCCAGCAGCTTGGAGGGATTCCCGGGATACGAGCAGTACTTC	-	TRBJ2-7	-	TRBV5-1
CASKGLSGADTQYF	TGTGCCAGCAAAGGCCTGTCGGGAGCAGATACGCAGTATTTT	-	TRBJ2-3	-	TRBV2
CASSQNLAGEETQYF	TGTGCCAGCAGCCAAAACCTAGCGGGGGAAGAGACCCAGTACTTC	TRBD2	TRBJ2-5	-	TRBV5-4
CASSSYGQGAEQYF	TGTGCCAGCAGTTCGTACGGACAGGGAGCCGAGCAGTACTTC	TRBD1	TRBJ2-7	-	TRBV28
CASSQTGGYEQYF	TGTGCCAGCAGCCAAACAGGGGGCTACGAGCAGTACTTC	TRBD1	TRBJ2-7	-	TRBV7-8
CASSLDTKSYTF	TGTGCCAGCAGCTTAGACACGAAAAGCTACACCTTC	-	TRBJ1-2	-	TRBV7-8
CASRGTGANQPQHF	TGTGCCAGCAGGGGGACAGGGGCTAATCAGCCCCAGCATTTT	TRBD1	TRBJ1-5	-	TRBV2
CASSPSGTDPYGYTF	TGTGCCAGCAGTCCTTCAGGGACAGATCCTTATGGCTACACCTTC	TRBD1	TRBJ1-2	-	TRBV27
CASSSGTPYEQYF	TGTGCCAGCAGCTCCGGGACCCCCTACGAGCAGTACTTC	-	TRBJ2-7	-	TRBV5-5
CASSPGLAGVNEQFF	TGTGCCAGCAGCCCCGGACTAGCGGGAGTCAATGAGCAGTTCTTC	TRBD2	TRBJ2-1	-	TRBV7-9
CSVWTGGTEAFF	TGCAGCGTTTGGACTGGAGGCACTGAAGCTTTCTTT	-	TRBJ1-1	-	TRBV29-1
CASTPAVAGSIVKQYF	TGTGCCAGCACTCCCGCGGTAGCGGGATCCATTGTCAAGCAGTACTTC	TRBD2	TRBJ2-7	-	TRBV6-6
CASRPSGPGEQYF	TGTGCCAGCAGACCCTCCGGGCCGGGGGAGCAGTACTTC	-	TRBJ2-7	-	TRBV11-2
CASSFFAGAYEQYF	TGTGCCAGCAGTTTTTTTGCGGGGGCCTACGAGCAGTACTTC	TRBD2	TRBJ2-7	-	TRBV27
CASSLEPGTGYSYEQYF	TGCGCCAGCAGCTTGGAGCCCGGGACAGGATATTCCTACGAGCAGTACTTC	TRBD1	TRBJ2-7	-	TRBV5-1
CASSPYSGRLETQYF	TGTGCCAGCAGCCCGTATAGCGGGAGACTAGAGACCCAGTACTTC	TRBD2	TRBJ2-5	-	TRBV11-1
CAISEGGELFF	TGTGCCATCTCCGAGGGCGGGGAGCTGTTTTTT	-	TRBJ2-2	once	TRBV10-3
CASSSGINSYEQYF	TGCGCCAGCAGCTCCGGGATCAACTCCTACGAGCAGTACTTC	-	TRBJ2-7	-	TRBV5-1
CASSLTGNTNTEAFF	TGTGCCAGCAGTTTGACAGGGAATACGAACACTGAAGCTTTCTTT	TRBD1	TRBJ1-1	-	TRBV6-1
CASSLEAQETQYF	TGTGCCAGCAGCCTAGAGGCCCAAGAGACCCAGTACTTC	-	TRBJ2-5	-	TRBV7-9
CATSRGRATEAFF	TGTGCCACCAGCAGAGGGAGGGCCACTGAAGCTTTCTTT	-	TRBJ1-1	-	TRBV15
CAFSGVGAYEQYF	TGTGCCTTCTCCGGGGTGGGAGCCTACGAGCAGTACTTC	-	TRBJ2-7	once	TRBV30
CASSSGTTRNEQYF	TGTGCCAGTTCTTCCGGGACTACTCGAAACGAGCAGTACTTC	TRBD2	TRBJ2-7	once	TRBV27
CATSRGLDGQFF	TGTGCCACCAGCAGAGGACTTGACGGGCAGTTCTTC	-	TRBJ2-1	-	TRBV15
CASSDRDEQYF	TGTGCCAGCAGTGACAGGGACGAGCAGTACTTC	-	TRBJ2-7	-	TRBV6-4
CASSEGLGVSETQYF	TGTGCCAGCAGCGAGGGACTAGGGGTGTCAGAGACCCAGTACTTC	TRBD2	TRBJ2-5	-	TRBV9
CASSPYPESSYNEQFF	TGTGCCAGCAGCCCCTATCCCGAGAGCTCCTACAATGAGCAGTTCTTC	-	TRBJ2-1	-	TRBV5-6